The rows below give T cell receptor beta chains drawn from one sample of a study of beta chain features in type 1 diabetes. Only in-frame clones appear in the TCRdb table, and some are missing; sequencing was by immunoSEQ multiplex PCR. The profile shows hundreds of thousands of clones, roughly 12% of them singletons. The specimen sequenced was naive CD4+ T cells from blood. All receptors come from a man aged 18-30 years in good health. CDR3s include the opening cysteine and the closing phenylalanine or tryptophan. Each record gives: D gene, clone size, J gene, V gene, CDR3 DNA, CDR3 protein. A D gene is named only where the DNA matches it firmly. Part of the rows lack a size; the others show once, few, many or a class for expanded clones.

>TRBD1|-|TRBJ2-1|TRBV19
TGTGCCAGTATCGACAGGGGGGGAAGGAATGAGCAGTTCTTC
CASIDRGGRNEQFF
>-|-|TRBJ2-2|TRBV6-5
TGCACCGTCCGTGGGCCGACCGGGGAGCTGTTTTTT
CTVRGPTGELFF
>TRBD1|-|TRBJ2-3|TRBV9
TGTGCCAGCAGTCCACAGGGGGGCCGAACAGATACGCAGTATTTT
CASSPQGGRTDTQYF
>-|few|TRBJ2-5|TRBV30
TGTGCCTGGTCCCCAGGGGTCGAGACCCAGTACTTC
CAWSPGVETQYF
>-|few|TRBJ1-1|TRBV7-2
TGTGCCAGCAGCTTAGAGGGGGAAGCTTTCTTT
CASSLEGEAFF
>-|few|TRBJ2-7|TRBV19
TGTGCCAGTAGTCCACAGGTGACCTACGAGCAGTACTTC
CASSPQVTYEQYF
>TRBD1|few|TRBJ2-7|TRBV5-1
TGCGCCAGCAGCGGGAGGACAGGGGGCCACGAGCAGTACTTC
CASSGRTGGHEQYF
>TRBD2|-|TRBJ2-2|TRBV4-2
TGTGCCAGCAGCCATTTCCTAGCGGGAGGACGGACCGGGGAGCTGTTTTTT
CASSHFLAGGRTGELFF
>TRBD1|few|TRBJ2-5|TRBV2
TGTGCCAGCCTGCGGTTCGACAGGGTCTTAGAGGAGACCCAGTACTTC
CASLRFDRVLEETQYF
>-|few|TRBJ1-6|TRBV13
TGTGCCAGCAGCCACAAAGGGGAACAGGCAAATTCACCCCTCCACTTT
CASSHKGEQANSPLHF
>-|-|TRBJ2-2|TRBV4-2
TGTGCCAGCAGCCAAGATGGAGGGATCCGGGAGCTGTTTTTT
CASSQDGGIRELFF
>-|-|TRBJ2-6|TRBV11-3
TGTGCCAGCAGCTTTGGAGACCCTGGGGCCAACGTCCTGACTTTC
CASSFGDPGANVLTF
>-|few|TRBJ2-5|TRBV28
TGTGCCAGCAGTTTAGGGGCCGACGAGACCCAGTACTTC
CASSLGADETQYF
>TRBD1|few|TRBJ1-5|TRBV7-9
TGTGCCAGCAGCTTAGGGGGACAGGGAAACCAGCCCCAGCATTTT
CASSLGGQGNQPQHF
>TRBD1|few|TRBJ2-1|TRBV9
TGTGCCAGCAGCGTGGGGACAGGGGCCGTCAATGAGCAGTTCTTC
CASSVGTGAVNEQFF
>-|few|TRBJ2-5|TRBV30
TGTGCCTGGAGTGTACGACTGCGGGAGACCCAGTACTTC
CAWSVRLRETQYF
>-|-|TRBJ2-3|TRBV5-1
TGCGCCAGCAGCCCGGGTACGGGGGATACGCAGTATTTT
CASSPGTGDTQYF
>-|-|TRBJ2-5|TRBV18
TGTGCCAGCTCAACCCCGACTCGGGAGACCCAGTACTTC
CASSTPTRETQYF
>-|few|TRBJ2-7|TRBV27
TGTGCCAGCAGTTTCCAACAGACCTACGAGCAGTACTTC
CASSFQQTYEQYF
>-|few|TRBJ2-7|TRBV28
TGTGCCAGCAGTCCTCCGGGACATATCTACGAGCAGTACTTC
CASSPPGHIYEQYF
>TRBD2|-|TRBJ2-3|TRBV30
TGTGCCTGGTCACGGACTAGCGGGAGCACAGATACGCAGTATTTT
CAWSRTSGSTDTQYF
>TRBD2|few|TRBJ2-7|TRBV7-2
TGTGCCAGCAGCTTAAGGGGACTAGCGGGAGAAGCGGACGAGCAGTACTTC
CASSLRGLAGEADEQYF
>TRBD1|few|TRBJ1-1|TRBV28
TGTGCCAGCAGAGGGGACAGGGGACGCACTGAAGCTTTCTTT
CASRGDRGRTEAFF
>-|few|TRBJ2-2|TRBV30
TGTGCCTGGAGTGTAGGGGTTCGCACCGGGGAGCTGTTTTTT
CAWSVGVRTGELFF
>TRBD2|-|TRBJ2-7|TRBV5-1
TGCGCCAGCAGCTTCAACCCGACTAGCGGGGGAGCCTACGAGCAGTACTTC
CASSFNPTSGGAYEQYF
>-|few|TRBJ2-1|TRBV5-4
TGTGCCAGCAGCTTCGAGGTGCCGGACTACAATGAGCAGTTCTTC
CASSFEVPDYNEQFF
>-|-|TRBJ1-2|TRBV27
TGTGCCAGCAGTTTCAGGGTAGATATTCCCTATGGCTACACCTTC
CASSFRVDIPYGYTF
>TRBD1|-|TRBJ2-3|TRBV25-1
TGTGCCAGCAGTGAATTTAGGACAGGGAGAACAGATACGCAGTATTTT
CASSEFRTGRTDTQYF
>-|few|TRBJ2-5|TRBV5-4
TGTGCCAGCAGCCAAGCAGGGGTCGAGACCCAGTACTTC
CASSQAGVETQYF
>-|few|TRBJ2-6|TRBV6-1
TGTGCCAGCAGTGGCGGCAGCTCTGGGGCCAACGTCCTGACTTTC
CASSGGSSGANVLTF
>-|few|TRBJ2-7|TRBV21-1
-
CASKVVAGGSGTTWEQYF
>TRBD2|-|TRBJ2-1|TRBV15
TGTGCCACCAGCAGAGATTTAGCGGGGGGTTCCAATGAGCAGTTCTTC
CATSRDLAGGSNEQFF
>-|-|TRBJ2-3|TRBV10-3
TGTGCCATCAGTGAGTACCACTCAGGGGGGACAGATACGCAGTATTTT
CAISEYHSGGTDTQYF
>-|few|TRBJ1-1|TRBV18
TGTGCCAGCTCTCGGGGACTGGATGAAGCTTTCTTT
CASSRGLDEAFF
>TRBD2|-|TRBJ2-2|TRBV6-4
TGTGCCAGCAGTGTCGGGACTAGGGCCACGGGGGAGCTGTTTTTT
CASSVGTRATGELFF
>TRBD1|-|TRBJ1-2|TRBV7-9
TGTGCCAGCAGCTCACACAGGGGGAGCAACTATGGCTACACCTTC
CASSSHRGSNYGYTF
>-|-|TRBJ1-1|TRBV19
TGTGCCAGTAGTGTAGGCCCGGGAGCTGGCACTCAGGCTTTCTTT
CASSVGPGAGTQAFF
>-|few|TRBJ1-3|TRBV6-6
TGTGCCAGCAGAGCCGACAGGGGAAACACCATATATTTT
CASRADRGNTIYF
>-|-|TRBJ1-2|TRBV5-4
TGTGCCAGCAGCGATCGAATCAGGGGTGCCTATGGCTACACCTTC
CASSDRIRGAYGYTF
>TRBD1|-|TRBJ2-7|TRBV6-6
TGTGCCAGCAGCCTTCGGACAGGACCCTCCTACGAGCAGTACTTC
CASSLRTGPSYEQYF
>TRBD1|-|TRBJ2-7|TRBV10-3
TGTGCCATCGGCGGACAGGGGGCCAGACGACGGTACGAGCAGTACTTC
CAIGGQGARRRYEQYF
>-|many|TRBJ1-2|TRBV15
TGTGCCACCAGCAGAGGCCCGGGACAAGGCTATGGCTACACCTTC
CATSRGPGQGYGYTF
>TRBD2|-|TRBJ2-5|TRBV6-5
TGTGCCAGTAGGAAACTAGCGGAACAAGAGACCCAGTACTTC
CASRKLAEQETQYF
>TRBD1|-|TRBJ2-3|TRBV28
TGTGCCAGCAGGTCACCGGGACAGGGAACAGATACGCAGTATTTT
CASRSPGQGTDTQYF
>TRBD2|few|TRBJ2-1|TRBV30
TGTGCCTGGCTGACTAGCGGGGGGTCAAATGAGCAGTTCTTC
CAWLTSGGSNEQFF
>-|few|TRBJ1-5|TRBV7-8
TGTGCCAGCAGCTTAGAGTTGGCTCAGCCCCAGCATTTT
CASSLELAQPQHF
>TRBD1|-|TRBJ1-5|TRBV7-3
TGTGCCAGCAGCTTAGCTAACAGGGGAGTGAGCAATCAGCCCCAGCATTTT
CASSLANRGVSNQPQHF
>-|-|TRBJ1-5|TRBV7-9
TGTGCCAGCTCCGTCTTGGCCAATCAGCCCCAGCATTTT
CASSVLANQPQHF
>TRBD2|few|TRBJ2-1|TRBV9
TGTGCCAGCAGCTCCCGCGGGGGGGATGAGCAGTTCTTC
CASSSRGGDEQFF
>-|-|TRBJ2-7|TRBV10-3
TGTGCCATCAGTGACGACACCGGAGAGCAGTACTTC
CAISDDTGEQYF
>-|-|TRBJ2-5|TRBV5-4
TGTGCCAGCAGCCACTCTGCGGTACAAGAGACCCAGTACTTC
CASSHSAVQETQYF
>TRBD2|few|TRBJ2-2|TRBV4-2
TGTGCCAGCAGCCAACTAGCGGGGGGGCCTGACGGGGAGCTGTTTTTT
CASSQLAGGPDGELFF
>-|few|TRBJ1-5|TRBV7-2
TGTGCCAGCAGCCAGGGAGGGTATAGCAATCAGCCCCAGCATTTT
CASSQGGYSNQPQHF
>-|-|TRBJ1-2|TRBV2
TGTGCCAGCAGTAACAGGGACTATGGCTACACCTTC
CASSNRDYGYTF